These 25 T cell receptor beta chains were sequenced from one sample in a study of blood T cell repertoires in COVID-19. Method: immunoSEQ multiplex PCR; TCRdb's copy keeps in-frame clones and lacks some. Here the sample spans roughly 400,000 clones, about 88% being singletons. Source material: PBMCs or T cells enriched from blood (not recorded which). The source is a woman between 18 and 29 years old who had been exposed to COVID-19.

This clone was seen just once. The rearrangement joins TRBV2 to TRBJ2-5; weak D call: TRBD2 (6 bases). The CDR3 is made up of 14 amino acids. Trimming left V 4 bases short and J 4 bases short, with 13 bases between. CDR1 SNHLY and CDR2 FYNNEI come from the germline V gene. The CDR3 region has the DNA TGTGCCAGCAGTGGGGACTGGCGGGGAGAGACCCAGTACTTC. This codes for CASSGDWRGETQYF.

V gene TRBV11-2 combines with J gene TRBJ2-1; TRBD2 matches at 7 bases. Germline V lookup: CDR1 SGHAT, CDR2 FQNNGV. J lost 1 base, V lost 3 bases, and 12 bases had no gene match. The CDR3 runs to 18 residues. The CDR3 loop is CASSFPGTIRGSYNEQFF. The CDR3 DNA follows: TGTGCCAGCAGCTTCCCCGGGACTATTCGAGGGTCCTACAATGAGCAGTTCTTC. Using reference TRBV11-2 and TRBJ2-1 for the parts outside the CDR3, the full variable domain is EAGVAQSPRYKIIEKRQSVAFWCNPISGHATLYWYQQILGQGPKLLIQFQNNGVVDDSQLPKDRFSAERLKGVDSTLKIQPAKLEDSAVYLCASSFPGTIRGSYNEQFFGPGTRLTVL.

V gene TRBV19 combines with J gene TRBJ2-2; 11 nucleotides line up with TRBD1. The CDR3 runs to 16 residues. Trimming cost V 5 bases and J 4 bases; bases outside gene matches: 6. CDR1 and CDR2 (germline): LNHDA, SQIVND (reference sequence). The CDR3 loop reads CASSLGQGAGTGELFF. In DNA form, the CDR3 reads TGTGCCAGTAGTCTAGGACAGGGGGCGGGCACCGGGGAGCTGTTTTTT.

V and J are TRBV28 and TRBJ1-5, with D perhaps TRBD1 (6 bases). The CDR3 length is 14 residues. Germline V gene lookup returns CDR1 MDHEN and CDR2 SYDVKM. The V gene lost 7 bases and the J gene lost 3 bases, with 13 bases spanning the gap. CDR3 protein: CASIPTGFNQPQHF. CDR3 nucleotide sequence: TGTGCCAGCATCCCCACAGGGTTCAATCAGCCCCAGCATTTT.

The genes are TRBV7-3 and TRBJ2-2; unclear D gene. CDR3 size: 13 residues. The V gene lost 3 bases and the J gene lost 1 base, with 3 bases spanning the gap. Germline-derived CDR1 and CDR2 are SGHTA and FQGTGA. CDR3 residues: CASSFRNTGELFF. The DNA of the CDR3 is TGTGCCAGCAGCTTTAGGAACACCGGGGAGCTGTTTTTT.

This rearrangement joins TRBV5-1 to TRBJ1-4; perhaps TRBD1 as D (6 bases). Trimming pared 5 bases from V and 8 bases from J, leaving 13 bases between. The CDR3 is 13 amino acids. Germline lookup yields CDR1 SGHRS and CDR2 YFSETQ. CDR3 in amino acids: CASRWTVGEKLFF. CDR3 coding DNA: TGCGCCAGCAGGTGGACAGTTGGGGAAAAACTGTTTTTT. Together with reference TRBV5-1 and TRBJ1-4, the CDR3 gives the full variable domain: KAGVTQTPRYLIKTRGQQVTLSCSPISGHRSVSWYQQTPGQGLQFLFEYFSETQRNKGNFPGRFSGRQFSNSRSEMNVSTLELGDSALYLCASRWTVGEKLFFGSGTQLSVL.

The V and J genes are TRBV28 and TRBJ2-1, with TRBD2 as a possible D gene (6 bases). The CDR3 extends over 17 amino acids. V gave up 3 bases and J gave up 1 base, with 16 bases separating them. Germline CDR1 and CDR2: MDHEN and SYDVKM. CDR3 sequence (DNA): TGTGCCAGCAGTTTCCATACGGCTAGCGCTTCCTACAATGAGCAGTTCTTC. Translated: CASSFHTASASYNEQFF.

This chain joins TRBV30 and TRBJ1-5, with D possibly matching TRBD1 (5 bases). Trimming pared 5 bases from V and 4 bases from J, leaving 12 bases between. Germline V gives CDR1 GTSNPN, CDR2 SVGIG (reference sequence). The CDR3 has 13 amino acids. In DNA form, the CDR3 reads TGTGCCTGGGGGACTCGTCAAAATCAGCCCCAGCATTTT. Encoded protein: CAWGTRQNQPQHF.

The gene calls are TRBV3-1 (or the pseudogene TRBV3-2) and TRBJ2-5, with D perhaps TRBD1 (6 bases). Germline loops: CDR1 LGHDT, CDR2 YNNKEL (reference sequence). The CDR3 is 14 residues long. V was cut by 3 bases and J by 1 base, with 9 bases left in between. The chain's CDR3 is CASSQGARQETQYF. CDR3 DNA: TGTGCCAGCAGCCAGGGGGCGCGCCAAGAGACCCAGTACTTC.

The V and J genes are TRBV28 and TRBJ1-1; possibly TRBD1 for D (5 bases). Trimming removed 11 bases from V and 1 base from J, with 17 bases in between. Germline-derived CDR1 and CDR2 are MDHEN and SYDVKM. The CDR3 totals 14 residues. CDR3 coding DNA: TGTGCCGCCACTCGGGGGGGTCCGAACACTGAAGCTTTCTTT. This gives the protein CAATRGGPNTEAFF.

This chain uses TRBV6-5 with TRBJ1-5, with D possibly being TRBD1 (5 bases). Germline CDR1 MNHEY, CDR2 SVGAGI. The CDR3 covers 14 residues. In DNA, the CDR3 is TGTTCGGCACAGGTGGGGCTTGGGCATCAGCCCCAGCATTTT. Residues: CSAQVGLGHQPQHF.

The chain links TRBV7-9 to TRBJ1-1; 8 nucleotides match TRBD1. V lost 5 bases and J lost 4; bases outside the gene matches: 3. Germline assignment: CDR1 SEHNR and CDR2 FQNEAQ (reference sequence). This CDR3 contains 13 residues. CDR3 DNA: TGTGCCAGCAGCAAACAGGGGGGCACTGAAGCTTTCTTT. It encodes CASSKQGGTEAFF.

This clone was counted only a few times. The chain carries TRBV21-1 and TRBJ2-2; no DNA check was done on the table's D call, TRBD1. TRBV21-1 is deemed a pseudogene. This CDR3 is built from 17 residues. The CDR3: CASSKGQETGDTGELFF. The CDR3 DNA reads TGTGCCAGCAGCAAAGGCCAAGAAACAGGGGACACCGGGGAGCTGTTTTTT.

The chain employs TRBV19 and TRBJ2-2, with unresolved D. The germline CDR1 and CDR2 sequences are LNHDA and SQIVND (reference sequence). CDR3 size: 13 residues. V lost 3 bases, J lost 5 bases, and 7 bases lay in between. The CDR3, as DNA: TGTGCCAGTAGTATCTCCGTAACCGGGGAGCTGTTTTTT. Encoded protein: CASSISVTGELFF. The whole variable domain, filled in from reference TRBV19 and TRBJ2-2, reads DGGITQSPKYLFRKEGQNVTLSCEQNLNHDAMYWYRQDPGQGLRLIYYSQIVNDFQKGDIAEGYSVSREKKESFPLTVTSAQKNPTAFYLCASSISVTGELFFGEGSRLTVL.

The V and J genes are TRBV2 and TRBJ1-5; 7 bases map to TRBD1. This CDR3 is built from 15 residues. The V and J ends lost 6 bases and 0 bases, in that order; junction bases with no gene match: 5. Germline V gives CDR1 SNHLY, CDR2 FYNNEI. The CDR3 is CASREQGNSNQPQHF. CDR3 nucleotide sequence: TGTGCCAGCAGAGAACAGGGGAATAGCAATCAGCCCCAGCATTTT.

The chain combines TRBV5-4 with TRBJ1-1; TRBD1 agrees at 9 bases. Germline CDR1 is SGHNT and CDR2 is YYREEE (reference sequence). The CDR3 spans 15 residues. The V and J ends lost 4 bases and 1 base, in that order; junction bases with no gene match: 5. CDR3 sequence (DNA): TGTGCCAGCAGCGGGACAGGGATTTGGAACACTGAAGCTTTCTTT. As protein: CASSGTGIWNTEAFF.

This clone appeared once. CDR3 coding DNA: TGTGCCAGCAGCCAAAGGTGGGGGCTAAGCACAGATACGCAGTATTTT. Translated, it gives CASSQRWGLSTDTQYF. This chain joins TRBV14 and TRBJ2-3, with TRBD1 as a possible D gene (6 bases). Germline V gene data show CDR1 as SGHDN and CDR2 as FVKESK. The CDR3 covers 16 residues. Between the trimmed V and J ends, which lost 2 bases and 0 bases, there was a span of 12 bases.

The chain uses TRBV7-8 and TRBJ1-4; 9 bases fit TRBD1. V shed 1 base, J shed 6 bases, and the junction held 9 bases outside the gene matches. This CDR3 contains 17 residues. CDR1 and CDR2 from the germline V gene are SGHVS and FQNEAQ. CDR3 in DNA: TGTGCCAGCAGCTTAGTTTGGGACAGGGAGAGCGATGAAAAACTGTTTTTT. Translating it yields CASSLVWDRESDEKLFF.

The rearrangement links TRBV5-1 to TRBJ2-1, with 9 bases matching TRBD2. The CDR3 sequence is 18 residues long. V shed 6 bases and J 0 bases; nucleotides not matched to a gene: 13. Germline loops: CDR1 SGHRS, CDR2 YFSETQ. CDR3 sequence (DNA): TGCGCCAGCAAAGTCCCCAATAGCGGGAGAGGCTCCTACAATGAGCAGTTCTTC. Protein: CASKVPNSGRGSYNEQFF.

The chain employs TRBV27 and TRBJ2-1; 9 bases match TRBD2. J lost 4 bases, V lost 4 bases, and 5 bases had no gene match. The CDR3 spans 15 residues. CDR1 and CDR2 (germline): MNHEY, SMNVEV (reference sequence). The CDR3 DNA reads TGTGCCAGCAGTTGGGGTAGCGGGGGATACAATGAGCAGTTCTTC. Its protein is CASSWGSGGYNEQFF.

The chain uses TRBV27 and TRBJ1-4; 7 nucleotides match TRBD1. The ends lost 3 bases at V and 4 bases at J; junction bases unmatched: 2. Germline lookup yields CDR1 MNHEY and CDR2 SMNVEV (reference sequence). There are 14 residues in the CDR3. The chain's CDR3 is CASSFRGNNEKLFF. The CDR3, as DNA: TGTGCCAGCAGTTTCAGGGGGAATAATGAAAAACTGTTTTTT.

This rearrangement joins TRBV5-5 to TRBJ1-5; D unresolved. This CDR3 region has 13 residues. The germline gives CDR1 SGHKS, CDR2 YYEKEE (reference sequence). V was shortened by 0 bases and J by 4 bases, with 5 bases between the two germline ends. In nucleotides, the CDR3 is TGTGCCAGCAGCTTGGACATAAATCAGCCCCAGCATTTT. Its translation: CASSLDINQPQHF.

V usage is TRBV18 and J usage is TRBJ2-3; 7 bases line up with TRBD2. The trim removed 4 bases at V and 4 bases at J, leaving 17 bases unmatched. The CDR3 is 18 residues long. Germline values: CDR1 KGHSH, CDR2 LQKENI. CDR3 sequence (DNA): TGTGCCAGCTCACTAGTCCCGGCGGGAGTCACGGGGGCAGATACGCAGTATTTT. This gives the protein CASSLVPAGVTGADTQYF.

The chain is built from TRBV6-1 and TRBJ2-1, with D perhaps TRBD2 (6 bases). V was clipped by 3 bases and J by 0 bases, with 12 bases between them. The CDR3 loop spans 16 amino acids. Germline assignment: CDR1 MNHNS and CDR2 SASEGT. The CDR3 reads CASSEEGYGSYNEQFF. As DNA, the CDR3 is TGTGCCAGCAGTGAGGAGGGTTACGGCTCCTACAATGAGCAGTTCTTC.

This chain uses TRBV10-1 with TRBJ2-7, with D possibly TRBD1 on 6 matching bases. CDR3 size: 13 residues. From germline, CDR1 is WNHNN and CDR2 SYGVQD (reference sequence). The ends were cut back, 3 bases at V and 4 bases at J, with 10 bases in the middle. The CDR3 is CASSDSTGYEQYF. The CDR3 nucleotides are TGCGCCAGCAGTGACTCAACAGGGTACGAGCAGTACTTC.